These 29 T cell receptor beta chains share one sample of origin, sequenced in a study of blood T cell repertoires in COVID-19. The data were produced by immunoSEQ multiplex PCR, yet TCRdb's version contains in-frame clones alone and is incomplete. The sample lists approximately 350,000 clones; around 88% were seen once. The sequenced sample consisted of peripheral blood. All receptors come from a woman aged 55-75 years with COVID-19, enrolled during active disease.

The chain joins TRBV6-5 to TRBJ2-5; 8 bases agree with TRBD2. The CDR3 has 13 amino acids. The V gene's germline CDR1 is MNHEY and CDR2 SVGAGI. V shed 7 bases, J shed 5 bases, and the junction held 6 bases outside the gene matches. DNA for the CDR3: TGTGCCAGCACCCGCGGGGGGTCGGAGACCCAGTACTTC. Translating it yields CASTRGGSETQYF.

Of note for this clone: Within the sample, other DNA sequences also encode this same CDR3. The chain combines TRBV20-1 with TRBJ1-2; unclear D gene. This CDR3 spans 11 amino acids. The germline CDR1 and CDR2 sequences are DFQATT and SNEGSKA (reference sequence). Trimming stripped 6 bases from V and 3 bases from J, with 8 bases between. CDR3 region: CSASGDYGYTF. Written as DNA, the CDR3 is TGCAGTGCATCGGGAGACTATGGCTACACCTTC.

This CDR3 reads CASSPRAGGSYEQYF. The CDR3 nucleotides are TGTGCCAGCAGCCCGAGGGCGGGGGGCTCCTACGAGCAGTACTTC. The V gene is TRBV9, the J gene TRBJ2-7, with TRBD2 identical over 8 bases. Per germline, CDR1 SGDLS and CDR2 YYNGEE. The length of the CDR3 is 15 residues. The V gene end was trimmed by 4 bases and the J gene end by 0 bases; junction bases not matched to a gene: 6.

The chain is built from TRBV9 and TRBJ2-3, with TRBD2 identical over 8 bases. The length of the CDR3 is 16 residues. Germline CDR1 and CDR2: SGDLS and YYNGEE. After removal of 1 base from V and 3 bases from J, the junction contained 7 bases not matched to a gene. In DNA, the CDR3 is TGTGCCAGCAGCGTACCATCTTCGGGGGGGACAGATACGCAGTATTTT. Its translation is CASSVPSSGGTDTQYF.

This chain uses TRBV4-1 with TRBJ1-5; D is unresolved. This CDR3 comprises 12 residues. Trimming removed 2 bases at V and 5 bases at J, with 4 bases between. Germline V lookup: CDR1 MGHRA, CDR2 YSYEKL. This CDR3 is CASSQSDQPQHF. The CDR3 coding sequence is TGCGCCAGCAGCCAAAGCGATCAGCCCCAGCATTTT.

This clone has a single count. The V gene is TRBV9, the J gene TRBJ1-2; perhaps TRBD1 as D (6 bases). The CDR3 runs to 14 residues. V lost 6 bases and J 8 bases, leaving 20 bases between the germline ends. Germline V CDR1 and CDR2: SGDLS, YYNGEE. Here the CDR3 reads CASTFLTGSGGYTF. Here the CDR3 DNA reads TGTGCCAGCACCTTCCTGACAGGATCGGGCGGCTACACCTTC.

The chain recombines TRBV7-3 with TRBJ2-1; TRBD2 matches at 12 bases. V shed 5 bases, J shed 3 bases, and the junction held 17 bases outside the gene matches. The CDR3 covers 20 residues. Germline CDR1 and CDR2: SGHTA and FQGTGA. CDR3 DNA: TGTGCCAGCAGCCCCGGTCGGGCGACCACTAGCGGGGGGAGCTACAATGAGCAGTTCTTC. Protein: CASSPGRATTSGGSYNEQFF.

This rearrangement joins TRBV11-3 to TRBJ1-1, with D hard to call. V was trimmed by 2 bases and J by 2 bases, leaving 15 bases between them. This CDR3 is 16 amino acids long. Germline V gene lookup returns CDR1 SGHNT and CDR2 YENEEA. The CDR3 DNA reads as TGTGCCAGCAGCTTAACCCCACCCCACTTCAACACTGAAGCTTTCTTT. Translation gives CASSLTPPHFNTEAFF.

This chain links TRBV3-1 (or the pseudogene TRBV3-2) with TRBJ2-5; 9 bases line up with TRBD2. There are 15 residues in the CDR3. V lost 4 bases, J lost 5 bases, and 8 bases stayed unmatched. Germline loops: CDR1 LGHDT, CDR2 YNNKEL (reference sequence). The CDR3, as DNA: TGTGCCAGCAGCCTGGGACTAGCTGCGGTGGAGACCCAGTACTTC. It codes for CASSLGLAAVETQYF.

Concerning this clone: A read error may be the cause here, since a much bigger clone is one base away. The V and J genes are TRBV12-3 or TRBV12-4 and TRBJ1-1; D remains ambiguous. V gave up 3 bases and J gave up 3 bases, with 2 bases separating them. The CDR3 sequence is 11 residues long. As DNA, the CDR3 is TGTGCCAGCAGTTTCGACACTGAAGCTTTCTTT. Residues: CASSFDTEAFF.

The gene calls are TRBV9 and TRBJ1-5; 12 bases fit TRBD1. Germline CDR1 SGDLS, CDR2 YYNGEE. With 4 bases clipped from V and 9 bases from J, the junction kept 17 bases outside the gene matches. This CDR3 has 18 residues. CDR3 coding DNA: TGTGCCAGCAGCCCAGGGACAGGGGGCGCGGAGGGACCGAGGCCCCAGCATTTT. Amino acid sequence: CASSPGTGGAEGPRPQHF.

J is TRBJ2-3 and V is TRBV12-5, with 7 bases matching TRBD2. The CDR3 is 18 residues long. The germline V gene has CDR1 LGHNT and CDR2 FRNRAP. V lost 1 base to trimming and J lost 0 bases; unmatched junction nucleotides: 10. The CDR3 nucleotides read TGTGCTAGTGGTTTGGCCCGATTGGGGGGGTCTAGCACAGATACGCAGTATTTT. Its translation is CASGLARLGGSSTDTQYF.

V and J are TRBV10-3 and TRBJ2-7; D might be TRBD1 (6 bases). Trimming stripped 6 bases from V and 6 bases from J, with 12 bases between. CDR3 length: 12 amino acids. Germline CDR1 is ENHRY and CDR2 is SYGVKD. CDR3 region: CAISRATGEQYF. CDR3 sequence (DNA): TGTGCCATCAGCCGCGCGACAGGCGAGCAGTACTTC.

The chain recombines TRBV10-1 with TRBJ2-1; 10 positions match TRBD2. This CDR3 comprises 16 residues. The germline V gene has CDR1 WNHNN and CDR2 SYGVQD (reference sequence). The junction had 4 bases not matched to a gene; V was cut back by 3 bases and J by 2 bases. The CDR3 spells CASSDGSGGAYNEQFF. CDR3 in DNA: TGCGCCAGCAGTGATGGGAGCGGGGGGGCCTACAATGAGCAGTTCTTC.

The genes are TRBV19 and TRBJ2-1, with TRBD2 matching over 12 bases. The germline CDR1 and CDR2 sequences are LNHDA and SQIVND (reference sequence). Losses at the gene ends were 5 bases for V and 4 bases for J; bases not matched to a gene: 3. CDR3 length: 15 amino acids. The CDR3 loop reads CASSLGLAGYNEQFF. For the CDR3, the DNA is TGTGCCAGTAGTTTAGGACTAGCGGGGTACAATGAGCAGTTCTTC.

This chain joins TRBV2 and TRBJ2-3, with 8 bases that match TRBD2. The CDR3 runs 15 residues. CDR1 and CDR2 (germline): SNHLY, FYNNEI. J gave up 6 bases and V 7 bases, and 12 bases lay outside the gene matches. CDR3 sequence: CASIRKETGGDTQYF. The CDR3 coding sequence is TGTGCCAGCATTAGAAAGGAGACGGGAGGGGATACGCAGTATTTT.

This clone was found a few times. This chain joins TRBV5-1 and TRBJ1-1; 10 positions match TRBD1. The CDR3 is made up of 14 amino acids. The germline CDR1 and CDR2 sequences are SGHRS and YFSETQ. V shed 2 bases, J shed 8 bases, and the junction held 6 bases outside the gene matches. CDR3 protein: CASSLLGQGVEAFF. CDR3 in DNA: TGCGCCAGCAGCTTACTCGGACAGGGGGTCGAAGCTTTCTTT.

The chain carries TRBV15 and TRBJ1-1, with D tentatively TRBD1 (6 bases). Trimming stripped 4 bases from V and 4 bases from J, with 16 bases between. Germline assignment: CDR1 LNHNV and CDR2 YYDKDF (reference sequence). This CDR3 region has 15 residues. CDR3 amino acids: CATSIGGGRGTEAFF. As DNA, the CDR3 is TGTGCCACCAGCATTGGCGGGGGGCGAGGCACTGAAGCTTTCTTT.

The rearrangement joins TRBV5-1 to TRBJ1-1; D is unclear. CDR3 length equals 14 residues. V lost 1 base, J lost 5 bases, and 12 bases lay in between. CDR1 is SGHRS and CDR2 is YFSETQ in the germline V gene. CDR3 sequence: CASSLLGTGTEAFF. CDR3 DNA: TGCGCCAGCAGCTTGTTAGGCACCGGGACTGAAGCTTTCTTT. The full variable domain, rest sourced from reference TRBV5-1 and TRBJ1-1, is KAGVTQTPRYLIKTRGQQVTLSCSPISGHRSVSWYQQTPGQGLQFLFEYFSETQRNKGNFPGRFSGRQFSNSRSEMNVSTLELGDSALYLCASSLLGTGTEAFFGQGTRLTVV.

This chain links TRBV5-6 with TRBJ1-6, with D possibly TRBD1 on 6 matching bases. The germline CDR1 and CDR2 sequences are SGHDT and YYEEEE. The CDR3 loop spans 15 amino acids. Trimming left V 5 bases short and J 6 bases short, with 15 bases between. CDR3 residues: CASSFTDRFNSPLHF. The CDR3 nucleotides are TGTGCCAGCAGTTTTACTGACAGGTTTAATTCACCCCTCCACTTT.

This clone was detected only a few times. The rearrangement uses TRBV2 and TRBJ1-5, with TRBD1 matching 10 bases. The CDR3 totals 15 residues. CDR1 is SNHLY, CDR2 FYNNEI, per germline. V trimming: 5 bases; J trimming: 5 bases; junction bases outside the gene matches: 6. This CDR3 reads CASSFDRGRDQPQHF. For the CDR3, the DNA is TGTGCCAGCAGTTTCGACAGGGGGCGAGATCAGCCCCAGCATTTT.

The chain has TRBV6-6 and TRBJ1-1, with D hard to call. This CDR3 is built from 13 residues. V gave up 6 bases and J gave up 3 bases, with 11 bases separating them. CDR1 and CDR2 from the germline V gene are MNHNY and SVGAGI (reference sequence). In DNA form, the CDR3 reads TGTGCCAGCAGACCCCCCGGAGACACTGAAGCTTTCTTT. This gives the protein CASRPPGDTEAFF.

This clone is a singleton in its sample. Distinct nucleotide sequences in the sample also encode this CDR3. This rearrangement joins TRBV18 to TRBJ1-5; 7 nucleotides agree with TRBD1. V dropped 6 bases and J dropped 9; count of bases not matched to a gene: 11. The CDR3 covers 14 residues. The germline gives CDR1 KGHSH, CDR2 LQKENI. In nucleotides, the CDR3 is TGTGCCAGCTCGCCAGGACAGGACGCAGGGCCCCAGCATTTT. It codes for CASSPGQDAGPQHF.

The chain employs TRBV25-1 and TRBJ1-6; TRBD1 matches at 8 bases. Trimming cost V 2 bases and J 6 bases; bases outside gene matches: 3. The CDR3 contains 15 residues. Germline lookup yields CDR1 MGHDK and CDR2 SYGVNS. The CDR3 protein is CASSERQGPNSPLHF. DNA for the CDR3: TGTGCCAGCAGTGAACGACAGGGGCCTAATTCACCCCTCCACTTT.

The chain joins TRBV10-3 to TRBJ2-7; D gene ambiguous. CDR1 and CDR2 (germline): ENHRY, SYGVKD. There are 12 residues in the CDR3. V lost 7 bases to trimming and J lost 0 bases, with 7 bases between them. CDR3 sequence reads: CAIKEFSYEQYF. In nucleotides, the CDR3 is TGTGCCATCAAAGAGTTCTCCTACGAGCAGTACTTC.

This clone was observed a single time. This chain links TRBV10-3 with TRBJ1-2; D remains ambiguous. The CDR3 runs to 15 residues. The V gene's germline CDR1 is ENHRY and CDR2 SYGVKD. The V end lost 3 bases, the J end lost 0 bases, and 11 bases lay between the germline ends. The chain's CDR3 is CAISEQHPPNYGYTF. The CDR3 DNA is TGTGCCATCAGTGAACAACACCCGCCTAACTATGGCTACACCTTC.

The CDR3 reads CAGAQARFFYEQYF. CDR3 bases: TGTGCTGGGGCTCAGGCGAGGTTTTTCTACGAGCAGTACTTC. This chain uses TRBV12-5 with TRBJ2-7; a weak D match, TRBD1 (5 bases). Germline loops: CDR1 LGHNT, CDR2 FRNRAP. The CDR3 contains 14 residues. The V end lost 11 bases, the J end lost 3 bases, and 20 bases lay between the germline ends.

In its sample, this clone was seen once. The chain carries TRBV27 and TRBJ1-1, with D possibly being TRBD1 (5 bases). The CDR3 consists of 16 residues. V lost 5 bases and J 0 bases, leaving 16 bases between the germline ends. Germline V lookup: CDR1 MNHEY, CDR2 SMNVEV (reference sequence). In nucleotides, the CDR3 is TGTGCCAGCAGTCCATATTGGACACAAATGAACACTGAAGCTTTCTTT. Its protein product is CASSPYWTQMNTEAFF.

The chain carries TRBV21-1 and TRBJ2-7; TRBD1 is the table's D call and was not checked against the DNA. TRBV21-1 is deemed a pseudogene. The CDR3 contains 20 residues. The CDR3 loop is CASSKAQLTRGTGKSYEQYF. The CDR3 DNA reads TGTGCCAGCAGCAAAGCGCAATTGACGAGAGGGACAGGGAAGAGCTACGAGCAGTACTTC.